This T cell receptor (beta chain) is drawn from a study of T cell responses to AZD1222 COVID-19 vaccine. Germline V lookup: CDR1 MGHRA, CDR2 YSYEKL. There are 16 residues in the CDR3. V shed 4 bases, J shed 7 bases, and the junction held 10 bases outside the gene matches. On this clone itself: The target antigen is unknown.

Profiled with immunoSEQ multiplex PCR; TCRdb holds only in-frame clones, not every one. This sample carries 90,000 to 120,000 clones, 85% to 90% of them seen once, and the ten largest clones take 3.3%. Study outcomes and limitations: At baseline, seropositivity was found in only six or seven AZD1222 recipients.

J is TRBJ2-2 and V is TRBV4-1, with TRBD1 identical over 9 bases. The clonotype originates from an adult in good health. The specimen was peripheral blood, collected on day 0 of AZD1222 vaccination. CDR3: CASSRSGTGSVGELFF. The CDR3 region has the DNA TGCGCCAGCAGCCGCTCCGGGACAGGGTCGGTCGGGGAGCTGTTTTTT.